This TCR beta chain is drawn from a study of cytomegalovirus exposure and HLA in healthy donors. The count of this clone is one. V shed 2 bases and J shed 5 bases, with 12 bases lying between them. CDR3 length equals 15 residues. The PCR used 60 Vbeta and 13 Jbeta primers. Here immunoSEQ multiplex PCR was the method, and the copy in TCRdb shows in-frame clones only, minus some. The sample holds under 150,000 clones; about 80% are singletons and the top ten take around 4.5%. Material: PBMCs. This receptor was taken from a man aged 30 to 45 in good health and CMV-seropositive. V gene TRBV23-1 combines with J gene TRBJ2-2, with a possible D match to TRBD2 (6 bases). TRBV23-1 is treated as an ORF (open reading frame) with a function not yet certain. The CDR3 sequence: CASSQTGLATGELFF. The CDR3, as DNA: TGCGCCAGCAGTCAAACGGGACTGGCAACCGGGGAGCTGTTTTTT.